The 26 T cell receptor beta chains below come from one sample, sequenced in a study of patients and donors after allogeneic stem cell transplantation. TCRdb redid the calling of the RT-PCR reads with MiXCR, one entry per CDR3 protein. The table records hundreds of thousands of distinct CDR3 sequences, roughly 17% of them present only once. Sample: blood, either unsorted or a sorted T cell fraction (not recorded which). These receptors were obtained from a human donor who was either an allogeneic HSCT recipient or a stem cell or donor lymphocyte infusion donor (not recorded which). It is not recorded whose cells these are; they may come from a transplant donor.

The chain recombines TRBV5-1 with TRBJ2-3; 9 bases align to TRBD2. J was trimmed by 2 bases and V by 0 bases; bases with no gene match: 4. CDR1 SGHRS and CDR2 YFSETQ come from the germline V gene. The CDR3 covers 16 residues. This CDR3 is CASSLGASGITDTQYF. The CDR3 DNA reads TGCGCCAGCAGCTTGGGGGCTAGCGGGATCACAGATACGCAGTATTTT.

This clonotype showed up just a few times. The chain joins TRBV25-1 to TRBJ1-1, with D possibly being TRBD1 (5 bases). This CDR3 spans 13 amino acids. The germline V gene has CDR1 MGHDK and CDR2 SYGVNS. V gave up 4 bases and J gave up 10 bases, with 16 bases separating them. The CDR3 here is CASSASGRSGAFF. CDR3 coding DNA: TGTGCCAGCAGTGCTTCAGGGCGGTCAGGAGCTTTCTTT.

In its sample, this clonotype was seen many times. The CDR3 coding sequence is TGTGCCAGCAGCGTAGAGGCAGATACGCAGTATTTT. Its protein is CASSVEADTQYF. This chain links TRBV9 with TRBJ2-3; unclear D gene. V was trimmed by 0 bases and J by 4 bases, leaving 3 bases between them. The CDR3 runs 12 residues. Germline V gene sequence: CDR1 SGDLS, CDR2 YYNGEE.

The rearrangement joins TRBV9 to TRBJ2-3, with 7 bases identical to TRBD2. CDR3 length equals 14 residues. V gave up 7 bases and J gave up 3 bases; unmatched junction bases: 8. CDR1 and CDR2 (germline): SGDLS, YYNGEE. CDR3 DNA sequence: TGTGCCAGCCGACTAGCAGGAGAAACAGATACGCAGTATTTT. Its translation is CASRLAGETDTQYF.

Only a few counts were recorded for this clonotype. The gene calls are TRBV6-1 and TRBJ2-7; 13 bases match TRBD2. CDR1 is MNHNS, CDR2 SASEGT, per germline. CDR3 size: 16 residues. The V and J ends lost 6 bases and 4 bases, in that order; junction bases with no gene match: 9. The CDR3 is CASRVGTSGTIYEQYF. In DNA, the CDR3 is TGTGCCAGCAGGGTCGGGACTAGCGGGACGATTTACGAGCAGTACTTC.

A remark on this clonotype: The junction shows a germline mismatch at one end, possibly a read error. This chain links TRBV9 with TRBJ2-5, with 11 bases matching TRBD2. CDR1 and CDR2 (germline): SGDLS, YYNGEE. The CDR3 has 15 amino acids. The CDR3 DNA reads TGTGCCAGCAGTGTAGCGGGGGGGCCCCGGGAGACCCAGTACTTC. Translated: CASSVAGGPRETQYF.

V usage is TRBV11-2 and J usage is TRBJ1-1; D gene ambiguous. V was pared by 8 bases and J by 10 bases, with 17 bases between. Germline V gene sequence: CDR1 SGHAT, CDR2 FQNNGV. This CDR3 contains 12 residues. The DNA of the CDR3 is TGTGCCAGCGGAAGATCGGAGGGTGCAGCTTTCTTT. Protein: CASGRSEGAAFF. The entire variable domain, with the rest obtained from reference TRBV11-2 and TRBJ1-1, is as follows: EAGVAQSPRYKIIEKRQSVAFWCNPISGHATLYWYQQILGQGPKLLIQFQNNGVVDDSQLPKDRFSAERLKGVDSTLKIQPAKLEDSAVYLCASGRSEGAAFFGQGTRLTVV.

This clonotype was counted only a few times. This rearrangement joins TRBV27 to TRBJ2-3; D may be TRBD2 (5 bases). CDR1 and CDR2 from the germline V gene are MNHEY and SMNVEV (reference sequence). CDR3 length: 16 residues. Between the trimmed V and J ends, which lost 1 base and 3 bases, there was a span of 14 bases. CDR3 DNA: TGTGCCAGCAGTTTATTGGGAGAAGCGGTAACAGATACGCAGTATTTT. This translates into CASSLLGEAVTDTQYF.

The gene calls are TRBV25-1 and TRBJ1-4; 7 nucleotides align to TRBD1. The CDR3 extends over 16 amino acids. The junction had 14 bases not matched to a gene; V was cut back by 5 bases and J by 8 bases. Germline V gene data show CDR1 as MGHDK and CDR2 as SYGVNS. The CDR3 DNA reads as TGTGCCAGCAGTAACGACAGGGATGGTTTGAAGGAAAAACTGTTTTTT. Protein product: CASSNDRDGLKEKLFF.

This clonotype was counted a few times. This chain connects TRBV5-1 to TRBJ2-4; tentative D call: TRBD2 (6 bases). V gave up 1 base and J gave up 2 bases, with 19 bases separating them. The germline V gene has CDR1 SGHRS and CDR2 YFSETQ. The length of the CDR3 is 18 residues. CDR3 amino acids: CASSLRPGLYASKNIQYF. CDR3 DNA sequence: TGCGCCAGCAGCTTGAGACCGGGACTGTATGCATCCAAAAACATTCAGTACTTC.

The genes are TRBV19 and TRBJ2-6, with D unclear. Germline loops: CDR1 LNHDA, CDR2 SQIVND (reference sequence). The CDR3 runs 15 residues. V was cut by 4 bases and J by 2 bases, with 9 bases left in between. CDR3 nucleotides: TGTGCCAGTAGTAAAGGAAGGACTGGGGCCAACGTCCTGACTTTC. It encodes CASSKGRTGANVLTF.

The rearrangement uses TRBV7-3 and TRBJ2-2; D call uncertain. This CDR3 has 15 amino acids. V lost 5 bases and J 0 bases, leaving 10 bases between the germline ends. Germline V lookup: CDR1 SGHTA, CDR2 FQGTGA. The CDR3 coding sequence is TGTGCCAGCAGCCGTGCTGGCCCGAACACCGGGGAGCTGTTTTTT. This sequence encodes CASSRAGPNTGELFF.

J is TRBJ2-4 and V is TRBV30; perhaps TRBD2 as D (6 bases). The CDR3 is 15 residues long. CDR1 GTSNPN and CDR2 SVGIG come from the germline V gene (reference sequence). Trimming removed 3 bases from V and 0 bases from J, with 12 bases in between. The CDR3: CAWSPSGLAKNIQYF. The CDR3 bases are TGTGCCTGGAGCCCCAGCGGGCTAGCCAAAAACATTCAGTACTTC.

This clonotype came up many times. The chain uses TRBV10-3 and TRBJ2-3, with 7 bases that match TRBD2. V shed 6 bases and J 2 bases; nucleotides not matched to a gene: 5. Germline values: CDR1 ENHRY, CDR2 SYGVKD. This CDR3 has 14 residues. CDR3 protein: CAIRVAGHTDTQYF. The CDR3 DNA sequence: TGTGCCATCAGGGTAGCGGGTCACACAGATACGCAGTATTTT.

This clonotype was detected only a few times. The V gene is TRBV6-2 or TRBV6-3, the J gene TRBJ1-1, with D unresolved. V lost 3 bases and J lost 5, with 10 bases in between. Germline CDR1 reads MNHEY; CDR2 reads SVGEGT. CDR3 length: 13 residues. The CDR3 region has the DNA TGTGCCAGCAGTTATAACCCCGGGACTGAAGCTTTCTTT. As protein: CASSYNPGTEAFF.

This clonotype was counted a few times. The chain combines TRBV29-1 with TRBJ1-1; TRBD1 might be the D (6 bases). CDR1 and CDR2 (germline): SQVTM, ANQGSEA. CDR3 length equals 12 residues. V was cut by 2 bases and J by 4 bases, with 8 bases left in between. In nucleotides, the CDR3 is TGCAGCGTTGAAATAGGGGGCACTGAAGCTTTCTTT. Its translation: CSVEIGGTEAFF.

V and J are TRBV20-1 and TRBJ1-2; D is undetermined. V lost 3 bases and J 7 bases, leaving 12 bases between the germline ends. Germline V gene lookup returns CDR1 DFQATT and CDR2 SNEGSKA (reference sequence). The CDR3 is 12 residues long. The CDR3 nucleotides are TGCAGTGCTAGGGCGGTCCTAGGTGGCTACACCTTC. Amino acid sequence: CSARAVLGGYTF.

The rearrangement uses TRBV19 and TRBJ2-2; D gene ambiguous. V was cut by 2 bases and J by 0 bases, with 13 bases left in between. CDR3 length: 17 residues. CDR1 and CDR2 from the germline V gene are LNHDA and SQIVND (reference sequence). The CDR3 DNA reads TGTGCCAGTAGTATACCCCGTGGAAGGGCGAACACCGGGGAGCTGTTTTTT. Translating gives CASSIPRGRANTGELFF.

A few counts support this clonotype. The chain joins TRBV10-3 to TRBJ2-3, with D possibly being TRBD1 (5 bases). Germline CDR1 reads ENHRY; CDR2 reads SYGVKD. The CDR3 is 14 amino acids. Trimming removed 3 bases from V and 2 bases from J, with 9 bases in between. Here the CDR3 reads CAISDGANTDTQYF. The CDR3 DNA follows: TGTGCCATCAGTGATGGGGCAAACACAGATACGCAGTATTTT.

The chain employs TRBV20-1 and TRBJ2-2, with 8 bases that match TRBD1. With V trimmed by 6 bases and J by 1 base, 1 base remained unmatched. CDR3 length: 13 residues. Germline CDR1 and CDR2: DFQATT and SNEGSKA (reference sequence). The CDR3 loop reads CSADRENTGELFF. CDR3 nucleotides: TGCAGTGCGGACAGGGAGAACACCGGGGAGCTGTTTTTT.

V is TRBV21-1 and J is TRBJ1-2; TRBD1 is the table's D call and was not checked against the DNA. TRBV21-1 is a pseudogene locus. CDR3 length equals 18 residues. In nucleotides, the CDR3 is TGTGCCAGCAGCAATCGGACAGGGAAACGATTGGGGAACTATGGCTACACCTTC. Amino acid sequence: CASSNRTGKRLGNYGYTF.

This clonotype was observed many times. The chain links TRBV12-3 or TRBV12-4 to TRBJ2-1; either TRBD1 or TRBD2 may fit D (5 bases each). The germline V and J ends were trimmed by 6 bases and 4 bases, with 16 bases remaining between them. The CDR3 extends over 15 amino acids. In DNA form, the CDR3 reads TGTGCCAGCAGCTCGGGACGGAGAGTTTACAATGAGCAGTTCTTC. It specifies CASSSGRRVYNEQFF.

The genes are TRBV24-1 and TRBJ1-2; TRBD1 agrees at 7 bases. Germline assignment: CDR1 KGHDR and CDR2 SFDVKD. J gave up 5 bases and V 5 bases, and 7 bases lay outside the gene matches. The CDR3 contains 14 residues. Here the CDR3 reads CATSGDSPKYGYTF. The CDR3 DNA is TGTGCCACCAGTGGGGACAGCCCCAAGTATGGCTACACCTTC.

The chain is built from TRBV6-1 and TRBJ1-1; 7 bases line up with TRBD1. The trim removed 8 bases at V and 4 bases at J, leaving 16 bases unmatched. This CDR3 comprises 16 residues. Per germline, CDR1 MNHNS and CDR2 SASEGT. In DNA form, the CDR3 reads TGTGCCAGCCTTCGGGCTGGGGGACAGATCGTCACTGAAGCTTTCTTT. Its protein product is CASLRAGGQIVTEAFF.

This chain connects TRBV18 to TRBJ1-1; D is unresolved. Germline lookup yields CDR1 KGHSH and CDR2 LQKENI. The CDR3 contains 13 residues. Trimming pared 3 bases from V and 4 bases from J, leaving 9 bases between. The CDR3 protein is CASSPKGGTEAFF. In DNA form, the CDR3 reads TGTGCCAGCTCACCGAAGGGCGGCACTGAAGCTTTCTTT.

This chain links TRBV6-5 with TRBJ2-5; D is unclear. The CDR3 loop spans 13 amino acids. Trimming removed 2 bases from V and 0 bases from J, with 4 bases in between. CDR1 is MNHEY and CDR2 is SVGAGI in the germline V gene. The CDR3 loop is CASSYLYQETQYF. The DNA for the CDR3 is TGTGCCAGCAGTTACCTGTACCAAGAGACCCAGTACTTC.